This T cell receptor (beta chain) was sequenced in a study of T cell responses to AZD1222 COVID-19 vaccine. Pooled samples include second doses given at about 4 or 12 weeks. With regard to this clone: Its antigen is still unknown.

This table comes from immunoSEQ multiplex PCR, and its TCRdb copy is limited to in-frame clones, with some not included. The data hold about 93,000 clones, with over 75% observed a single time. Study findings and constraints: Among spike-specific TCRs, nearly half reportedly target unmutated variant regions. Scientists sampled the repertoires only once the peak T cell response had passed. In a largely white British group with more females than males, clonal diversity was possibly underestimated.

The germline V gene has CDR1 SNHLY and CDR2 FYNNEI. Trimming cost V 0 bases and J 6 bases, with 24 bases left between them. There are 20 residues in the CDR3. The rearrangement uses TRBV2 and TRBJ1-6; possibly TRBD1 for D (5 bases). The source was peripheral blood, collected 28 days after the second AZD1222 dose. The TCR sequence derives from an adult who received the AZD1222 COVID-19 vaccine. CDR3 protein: CASSEALPGFGWGLNSPLHF. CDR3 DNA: TGTGCCAGCAGTGAAGCGCTTCCCGGTTTTGGTTGGGGACTTAATTCACCCCTCCACTTT.